These 24 T cell receptor beta chains were all obtained from the same sample, sequenced in a study of blood T cell repertoires in COVID-19. Using immunoSEQ multiplex PCR, the repertoire was profiled, and TCRdb retains in-frame clones only, with some absent. The sample records 150,000 to 200,000 clones, about three quarters being singletons. Sequencing was performed on peripheral blood. All receptors derive from a woman aged 45-59 years with active or convalescent COVID-19.

The chain is built from TRBV5-6 and TRBJ1-5, with a tentative D call TRBD1 (6 bases). V gave up 0 bases and J gave up 11 bases, with 18 bases separating them. Germline assignment: CDR1 SGHDT and CDR2 YYEEEE. The CDR3 covers 15 residues. CDR3 sequence: CASSLDRGQRDTQHF. The DNA of the CDR3 is TGTGCCAGCAGCTTGGATCGCGGACAACGGGACACCCAGCATTTT.

The table lists this clone with a few counts. The sample carries other DNA sequences with the same CDR3. V usage is TRBV7-3 and J usage is TRBJ1-2; D might be TRBD1 (5 bases). The CDR3 runs to 13 residues. V was shortened by 5 bases and J by 3 bases, with 10 bases between the two germline ends. Per germline, CDR1 SGHTA and CDR2 FQGTGA. The CDR3 loop is CASSPDRDYGYTF. The CDR3 coding sequence is TGTGCCAGCAGCCCCGACAGAGACTATGGCTACACCTTC.

J is TRBJ2-1 and V is TRBV7-2; TRBD1 aligns across 9 bases. Unmatched junction bases numbered 6, after V lost 5 bases and J lost 10 bases. CDR1 and CDR2 from the germline V gene are SGHTA and FQGNSA. The CDR3 covers 13 residues. CDR3 sequence (DNA): TGTGCCAGCAGCCCAGGGACAGGGTTGGAGCAGTTCTTC. This codes for CASSPGTGLEQFF.

The chain is built from TRBV6-2 or TRBV6-3 and TRBJ2-7; D is possibly TRBD1 (6 bases). Trimming took off 4 bases at V and 1 base at J, with 14 bases between the two ends. The CDR3 consists of 15 residues. The germline gives CDR1 MNHEY, CDR2 SVGEGT. CDR3 region: CASSSYRQESYEQYF. The CDR3 DNA sequence: TGTGCCAGCAGTTCGTACCGACAGGAGTCCTACGAGCAGTACTTC.

This sequence joins TRBV5-6 and TRBJ1-4; D is uncertain. In germline, CDR1 is SGHDT, CDR2 YYEEEE. The CDR3 spans 15 residues. V was trimmed by 2 bases and J by 2 bases, leaving 10 bases between them. CDR3 in amino acids: CASSFRQSTNEKLFF. The CDR3 nucleotides are TGTGCCAGCAGCTTCCGACAATCTACTAATGAAAAACTGTTTTTT.

The chain uses TRBV19 and TRBJ2-5; a weak D match, TRBD2 (6 bases). The CDR3 sequence is 12 residues long. The V gene's germline CDR1 is LNHDA and CDR2 SQIVND (reference sequence). Between the trimmed V and J ends, which lost 5 bases and 3 bases, there was a span of 7 bases. The CDR3 DNA is TGTGCCAGTAGTGGAGGGAAAGAGACCCAGTACTTC. This codes for CASSGGKETQYF.

As to this clone: Other nucleotide sequences in the sample specify the same CDR3. The chain links TRBV5-4 to TRBJ2-7; no reliable D call. Germline CDR1 is SGHNT and CDR2 is YYREEE (reference sequence). Trimming left V 4 bases short and J 4 bases short, with 6 bases between. There are 11 residues in the CDR3. CDR3 sequence reads: CASSLYYEQYF. In nucleotides, the CDR3 is TGTGCCAGCAGCCTCTATTACGAGCAGTACTTC.

The V and J genes are TRBV11-2 and TRBJ1-6; TRBD1 matches 9 bases. Germline-derived CDR1 and CDR2 are SGHAT and FQNNGV. There are 13 residues in the CDR3. V trimming: 3 bases; J trimming: 9 bases; junction bases outside the gene matches: 0. In nucleotides, the CDR3 is TGTGCCAGCAGCTTGGACAGGGGTTCACCCCTCCACTTT. It translates to CASSLDRGSPLHF.

This chain links TRBV5-6 with TRBJ1-1; D uncertain. The CDR3 is 12 amino acids. The V end was cut by 1 base, the J end by 6 bases, with 7 bases between. Per the germline V gene, CDR1 is SGHDT and CDR2 is YYEEEE. The CDR3 spells CASSLSLSEAFF. The CDR3 DNA reads TGTGCCAGCAGCTTGTCGTTGTCTGAAGCTTTCTTT. The whole variable domain, remainder taken from reference TRBV5-6 and TRBJ1-1, is DAGVTQSPTHLIKTRGQQVTLRCSPKSGHDTVSWYQQALGQGPQFIFQYYEEEERQRGNFPDRFSGHQFPNYSSELNVNALLLGDSALYLCASSLSLSEAFFGQGTRLTVV.

This chain connects TRBV5-4 to TRBJ2-1; 11 nucleotides match TRBD2. CDR3 size: 17 residues. The junction had 14 bases not matched to a gene; V was cut back by 4 bases and J by 8 bases. Germline values: CDR1 SGHNT, CDR2 YYREEE (reference sequence). CDR3 DNA sequence: TGTGCCAGCAGCGACCCTAGCGGGGGGACCCTACCCGATGAGCAGTTCTTC. This codes for CASSDPSGGTLPDEQFF.

CDR3 sequence reads: CASSLRRQSSYEQYF. CDR3 nucleotides: TGTGCCAGCAGTTTACGCCGACAGAGCTCCTACGAGCAGTACTTC. The V gene is TRBV28, the J gene TRBJ2-7; the D gene is possibly TRBD1 (5 bases). V was trimmed by 2 bases and J by 0 bases, leaving 11 bases between them. Germline CDR1 reads MDHEN; CDR2 reads SYDVKM. The CDR3 spans 15 residues.

This sequence joins TRBV19 and TRBJ2-3; 7 bases fit TRBD1. The CDR3 runs 15 residues. J lost 6 bases, V lost 6 bases, and 12 bases had no gene match. CDR1 is LNHDA, CDR2 SQIVND, per germline (reference sequence). CDR3 protein: CASRSIGGQLDTQYF. In DNA form, the CDR3 reads TGTGCCAGTAGATCAATAGGGGGCCAACTGGATACGCAGTATTTT.

The count of this clone is one. This chain links TRBV4-2 with TRBJ2-2, with D perhaps matching TRBD2 (7 bases). The length of the CDR3 is 16 residues. Germline loops: CDR1 LGHNA, CDR2 YNFKEQ. Trimming removed 4 bases from V and 3 bases from J, with 15 bases in between. CDR3 DNA sequence: TGTGCCAGCAGCCGGGGGACGGGGGGCGACACCGGGGAGCTGTTTTTT. This codes for CASSRGTGGDTGELFF.

The sample holds many counts of this clone. This sequence joins TRBV29-1 and TRBJ2-1; 10 positions match TRBD2. There are 12 residues in the CDR3. J was trimmed by 7 bases and V by 4 bases; bases with no gene match: 1. CDR1 is SQVTM and CDR2 is ANQGSEA in the germline V gene. Written as DNA, the CDR3 is TGCAGCGTTGTGGGACTAGCGAATGAGCAGTTCTTC. It translates to CSVVGLANEQFF.

The V gene is TRBV5-1, the J gene TRBJ2-5; 8 bases align to TRBD2. The germline gives CDR1 SGHRS, CDR2 YFSETQ. After removal of 2 bases from V and 2 bases from J, the junction contained 5 bases not matched to a gene. The CDR3 runs to 15 residues. Written as DNA, the CDR3 is TGCGCCAGCAGCTTTAGCGGGACCAAACAAGAGACCCAGTACTTC. Residues: CASSFSGTKQETQYF.

The gene calls are TRBV19 and TRBJ1-4, with unresolved D. The CDR3 is made up of 15 amino acids. The V and J ends lost 0 bases and 7 bases respectively, with 12 bases between them. CDR1 LNHDA and CDR2 SQIVND come from the germline V gene (reference sequence). The DNA of the CDR3 is TGTGCCAGTAGTATAGATCGGAGACGAGTTGAAAAACTGTTTTTT. Protein product: CASSIDRRRVEKLFF.

This clone was counted only a few times. This chain links TRBV9 with TRBJ2-2, with 15 nucleotides matching TRBD2. V shed 4 bases, J shed 7 bases, and the junction held 8 bases outside the gene matches. The germline V gene encodes CDR1 SGDLS and CDR2 YYNGEE. This CDR3 is 17 amino acids long. DNA for the CDR3: TGTGCCAGCAGCCTACGGACTAGCGGGAGGGCAAACGGGGAGCTGTTTTTT. Translating it yields CASSLRTSGRANGELFF.

V and J are TRBV5-4 and TRBJ2-3, with TRBD2 matching over 7 bases. This CDR3 is built from 16 residues. The V segment lost 5 bases and the J segment 2 bases; nucleotides outside the gene matches: 11. The V gene's germline CDR1 is SGHNT and CDR2 YYREEE (reference sequence). This chain's CDR3 is CASSMDIAGNTDTQYF. The CDR3 bases are TGTGCCAGCAGTATGGACATAGCGGGCAACACAGATACGCAGTATTTT.

This chain connects TRBV6-5 to TRBJ1-6; no clear D gene. Trimming took 2 bases from V and 6 from J, leaving 8 bases between them. The CDR3 runs 14 residues. Germline V gene sequence: CDR1 MNHEY, CDR2 SVGAGI. This CDR3 reads CASSYGGFNSPLHF. The CDR3 DNA sequence: TGTGCCAGCAGTTACGGCGGGTTTAATTCACCCCTCCACTTT.

The rearrangement links TRBV28 to TRBJ2-3; 8 nucleotides line up with TRBD1. J gave up 7 bases and V 5 bases, and 5 bases lay outside the gene matches. The CDR3 contains 13 residues. Germline V gene lookup returns CDR1 MDHEN and CDR2 SYDVKM. The CDR3 DNA reads as TGTGCCAGCAGTCCAGGGGGCGGATATACGCAGTATTTT. It codes for CASSPGGGYTQYF.

This rearrangement joins TRBV21-1 to TRBJ1-6; TRBD1 reflects the table's D call only, with no check against the DNA. TRBV21-1 represents a pseudogene. The length of the CDR3 is 16 residues. The CDR3 here is CASSKECGTHNSPLHF. CDR3 DNA sequence: TGTGCCAGCAGCAAAGAGTGTGGGACACATAATTCACCCCTCCACTTT.

The V call is TRBV27, the J call TRBJ1-2; 9 bases map to TRBD1. V lost 2 bases to trimming and J lost 4 bases; unmatched junction nucleotides: 11. Germline CDR1 and CDR2: MNHEY and SMNVEV (reference sequence). CDR3 length equals 17 residues. The CDR3 protein is CASSLRGQGNYRYGYTF. The DNA of the CDR3 is TGTGCCAGCAGTTTAAGGGGACAGGGAAATTATCGCTATGGCTACACCTTC.

The V and J genes are TRBV2 and TRBJ2-2; 9 bases fit TRBD2. After removal of 2 bases from V and 4 bases from J, the junction contained 8 bases not matched to a gene. This CDR3 contains 17 residues. Germline V gene sequence: CDR1 SNHLY, CDR2 FYNNEI. Here the CDR3 DNA reads TGTGCCAGCAGTGAACCCCAAGCGGGAGGCCGCACCGGGGAGCTGTTTTTT. Its protein is CASSEPQAGGRTGELFF.

This clone was seen a single time. The gene calls are TRBV14 and TRBJ2-2, with D perhaps TRBD2 (5 bases). The CDR3 consists of 15 residues. Trimming left V 4 bases short and J 2 bases short, with 11 bases between. Germline CDR1 SGHDN, CDR2 FVKESK. The DNA for the CDR3 is TGTGCCAGCAGCCGGTTAAGCGGAAACACCGGGGAGCTGTTTTTT. Translated: CASSRLSGNTGELFF.